Detailed here is one TCR beta chain. Germline V lookup: CDR1 LNHDA, CDR2 SQIVND (reference sequence). V lost 1 base and J lost 4, with 13 bases in between. The CDR3 is 15 residues long. PCR was performed a second time for about 7 to 11 cycles using a sample-barcoded 5' primer and a J-beta primer mix. Template switching added a 12-random-nucleotide identifier to every cDNA molecule. A single record per CDR3 protein comes from TCRdb applying MiXCR to the 5' RACE reads. This table has around 1,800,000 distinct CDR3 sequences, approximately 39% appearing once. The data are from a study of blood T cells in healthy people across ages.

V and J are TRBV19 and TRBJ1-2, with D unclear. The sequence came from a human donor in good health. Source material: blood. CDR3 bases: TGTGCCAGTAGTATAGGACTAACCGGCGGCTATGGCTACACCTTC. Residues: CASSIGLTGGYGYTF.